This T cell receptor (beta chain) emerged from a study of blood T cell repertoires in COVID-19. Study overall: PBMCs, B-cell-depleted T cells, or T cells were the source of the cDNA or gDNA that made up the material.

The CDR3 has 15 amino acids. The J segment lost 1 base and the V segment lost 7 bases, leaving 10 bases of the junction unmatched. CDR1 and CDR2 (germline): MNHEY, SVGAGI. This clone was recorded a few times. The protocol was immunoSEQ multiplex PCR, while the TCRdb copy is restricted to in-frame clones and leaves out a portion. The table shows tens of thousands of clones, with about 63% occurring only once. The TCR sequence derives from a woman in her 70s with acute or convalescent COVID-19. Specimen: peripheral blood. The V gene is TRBV6-5, the J gene TRBJ2-7; 7 bases map to TRBD1. The chain's CDR3 is CASIKVGTDSYEQYF. DNA for the CDR3: TGTGCCAGCATCAAAGTCGGGACAGATTCCTACGAGCAGTACTTC.